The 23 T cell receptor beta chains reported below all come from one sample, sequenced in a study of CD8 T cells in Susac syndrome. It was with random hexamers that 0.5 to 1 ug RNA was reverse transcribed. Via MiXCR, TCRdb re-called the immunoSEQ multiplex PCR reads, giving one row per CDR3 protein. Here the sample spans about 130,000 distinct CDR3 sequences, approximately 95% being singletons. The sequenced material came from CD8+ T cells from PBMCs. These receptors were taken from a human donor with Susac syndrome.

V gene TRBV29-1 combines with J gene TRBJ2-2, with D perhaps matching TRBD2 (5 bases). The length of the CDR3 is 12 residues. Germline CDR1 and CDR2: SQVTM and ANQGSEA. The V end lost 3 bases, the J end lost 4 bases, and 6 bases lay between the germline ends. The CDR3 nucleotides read TGCAGCGTTGACGCGGGCACCGGGGAGCTGTTTTTT. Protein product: CSVDAGTGELFF.

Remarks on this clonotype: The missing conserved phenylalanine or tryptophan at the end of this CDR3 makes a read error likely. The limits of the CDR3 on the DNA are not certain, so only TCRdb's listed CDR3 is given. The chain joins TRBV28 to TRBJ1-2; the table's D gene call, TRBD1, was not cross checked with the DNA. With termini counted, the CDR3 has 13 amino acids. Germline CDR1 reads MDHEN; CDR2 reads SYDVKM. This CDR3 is CASSSRVWLHLDV.

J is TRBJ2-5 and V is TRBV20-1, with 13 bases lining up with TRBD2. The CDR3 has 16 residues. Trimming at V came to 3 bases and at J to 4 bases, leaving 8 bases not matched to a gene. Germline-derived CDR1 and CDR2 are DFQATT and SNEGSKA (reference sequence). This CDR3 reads CSASITSGRAPETQYF. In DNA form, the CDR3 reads TGCAGTGCTAGCATCACTAGCGGGAGGGCTCCAGAGACCCAGTACTTC.

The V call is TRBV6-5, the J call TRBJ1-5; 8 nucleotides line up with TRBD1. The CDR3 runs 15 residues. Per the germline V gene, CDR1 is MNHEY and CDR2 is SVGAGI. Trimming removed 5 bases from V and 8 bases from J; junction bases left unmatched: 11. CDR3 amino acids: CASSQGAPEWEPQHF. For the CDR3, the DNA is TGTGCCAGCAGTCAGGGGGCCCCGGAATGGGAGCCCCAGCATTTT.

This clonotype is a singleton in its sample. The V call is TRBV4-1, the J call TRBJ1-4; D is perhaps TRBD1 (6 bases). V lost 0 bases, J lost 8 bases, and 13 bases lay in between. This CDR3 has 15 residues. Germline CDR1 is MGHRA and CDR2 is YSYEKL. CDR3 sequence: CASSQDRGAQEKLFF. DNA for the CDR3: TGCGCCAGCAGCCAAGATCGGGGGGCGCAGGAAAAACTGTTTTTT.

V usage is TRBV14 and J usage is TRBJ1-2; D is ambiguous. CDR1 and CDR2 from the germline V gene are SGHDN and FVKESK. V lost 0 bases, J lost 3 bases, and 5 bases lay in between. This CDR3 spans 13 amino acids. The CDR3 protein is CASSQDAYYGYTF. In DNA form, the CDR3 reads TGTGCCAGCAGCCAAGATGCTTACTATGGCTACACCTTC.

The CDR3 DNA sequence: TGTGCCAGCAGCCCTTGGGGGACCTACAATGAGCAGTTCTTC. This encodes CASSPWGTYNEQFF. The chain recombines TRBV9 with TRBJ2-1; either TRBD1 or TRBD2 may fit D (5 bases each). In germline, CDR1 is SGDLS, CDR2 YYNGEE. This CDR3 has 14 residues. Trimming shortened V by 4 bases and J by 2 bases, and 10 bases separated the two germline ends.

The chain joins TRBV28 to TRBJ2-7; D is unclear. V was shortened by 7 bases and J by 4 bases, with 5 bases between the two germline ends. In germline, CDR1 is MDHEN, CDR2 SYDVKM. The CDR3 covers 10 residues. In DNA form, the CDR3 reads TGTGCCAGCATGGGGTACGAGCAGTACTTC. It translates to CASMGYEQYF.

CDR3 coding DNA: TGCGCCAGCAGCCAAGAAGCACAGGGGACCTACGAGCAGTACTTC. Its translation is CASSQEAQGTYEQYF. V usage is TRBV4-1 and J usage is TRBJ2-7; 7 bases line up with TRBD1. CDR3 length equals 15 residues. Per the germline V gene, CDR1 is MGHRA and CDR2 is YSYEKL. The ends lost 0 bases at V and 2 bases at J; junction bases unmatched: 4.

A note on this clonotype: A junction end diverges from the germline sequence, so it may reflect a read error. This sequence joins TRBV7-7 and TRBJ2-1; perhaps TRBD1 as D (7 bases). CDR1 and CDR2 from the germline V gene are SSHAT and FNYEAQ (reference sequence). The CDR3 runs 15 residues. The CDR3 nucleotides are TGTGCTAGCAGCCCGTCAGGGGGTACCGGGGGTGAGCAGTTCTTC. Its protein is CASSPSGGTGGEQFF.

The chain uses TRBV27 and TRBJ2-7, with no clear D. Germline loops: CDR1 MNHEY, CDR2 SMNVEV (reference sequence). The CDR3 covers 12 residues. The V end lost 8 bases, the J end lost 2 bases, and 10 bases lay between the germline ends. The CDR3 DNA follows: TGTGCCAGCTCCACCAACCCCTACGAGCAGTACTTC. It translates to CASSTNPYEQYF.

This CDR3 is CASSQGWELFF. DNA of the CDR3: TGCGCCAGCAGCCAAGGTTGGGAGCTGTTTTTT. The chain has TRBV4-1 and TRBJ2-2; D is uncertain. V was clipped by 1 base and J by 9 bases, with 3 bases between them. The CDR3 extends over 11 amino acids. Per the germline V gene, CDR1 is MGHRA and CDR2 is YSYEKL.

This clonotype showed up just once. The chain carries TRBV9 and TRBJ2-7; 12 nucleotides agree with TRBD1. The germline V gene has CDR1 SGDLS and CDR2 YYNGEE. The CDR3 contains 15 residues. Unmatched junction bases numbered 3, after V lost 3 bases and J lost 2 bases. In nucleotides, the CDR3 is TGTGCCAGCAGCGACGGGACAGGGGGCGCCTACGAGCAGTACTTC. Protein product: CASSDGTGGAYEQYF.

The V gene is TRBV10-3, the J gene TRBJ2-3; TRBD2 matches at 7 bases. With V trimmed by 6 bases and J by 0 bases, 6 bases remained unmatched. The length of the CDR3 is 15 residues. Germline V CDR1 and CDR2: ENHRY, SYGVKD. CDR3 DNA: TGTGCCATCAGATCGGCGGGAGCTAGCACAGATACGCAGTATTTT. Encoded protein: CAIRSAGASTDTQYF.

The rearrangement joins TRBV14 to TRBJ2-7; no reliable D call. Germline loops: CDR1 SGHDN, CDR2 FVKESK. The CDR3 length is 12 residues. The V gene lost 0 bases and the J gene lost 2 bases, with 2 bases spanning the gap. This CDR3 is CASSQDTYEQYF. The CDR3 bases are TGTGCCAGCAGCCAAGACACCTACGAGCAGTACTTC. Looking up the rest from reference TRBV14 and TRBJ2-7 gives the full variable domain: EAGVTQFPSHSVIEKGQTVTLRCDPISGHDNLYWYRRVMGKEIKFLLHFVKESKQDESGMPNNRFLAERTGGTYSTLKVQPAELEDSGVYFCASSQDTYEQYFGPGTRLTVT.

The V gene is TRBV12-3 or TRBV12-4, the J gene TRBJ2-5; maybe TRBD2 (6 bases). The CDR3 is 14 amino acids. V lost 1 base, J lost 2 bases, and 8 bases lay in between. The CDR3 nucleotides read TGTGCCAGCAGTTTAGTGACTAGTCAAGAGACCCAGTACTTC. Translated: CASSLVTSQETQYF.

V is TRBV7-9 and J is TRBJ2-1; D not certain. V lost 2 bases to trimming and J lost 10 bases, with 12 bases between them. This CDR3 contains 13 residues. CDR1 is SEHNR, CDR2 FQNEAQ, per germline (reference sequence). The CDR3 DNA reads TGTGCCAGCAGCTTAAGCCTGGGCCCGGAGCAGTTCTTC. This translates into CASSLSLGPEQFF.

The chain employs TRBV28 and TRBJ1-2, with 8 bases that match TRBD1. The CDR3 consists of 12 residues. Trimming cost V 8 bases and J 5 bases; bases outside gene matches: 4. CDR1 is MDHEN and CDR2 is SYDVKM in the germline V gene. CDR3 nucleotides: TGTGCCAGCTCAGGGGGCTTGTATGGCTACACCTTC. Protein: CASSGGLYGYTF.

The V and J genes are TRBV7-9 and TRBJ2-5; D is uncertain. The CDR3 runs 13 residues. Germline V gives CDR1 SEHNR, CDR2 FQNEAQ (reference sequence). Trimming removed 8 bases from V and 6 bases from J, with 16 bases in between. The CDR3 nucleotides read TGTGCCAGCCAAAACAGCTTGGTTAAGACCCAGTACTTC. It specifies CASQNSLVKTQYF.

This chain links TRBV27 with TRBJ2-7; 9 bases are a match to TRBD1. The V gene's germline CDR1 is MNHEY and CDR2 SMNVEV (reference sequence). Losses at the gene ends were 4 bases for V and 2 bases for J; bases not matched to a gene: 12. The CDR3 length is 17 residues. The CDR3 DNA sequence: TGTGCCAGCAGTTCCCGGGACAGGGTTCTGTTCCCCTACGAGCAGTACTTC. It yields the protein CASSSRDRVLFPYEQYF.

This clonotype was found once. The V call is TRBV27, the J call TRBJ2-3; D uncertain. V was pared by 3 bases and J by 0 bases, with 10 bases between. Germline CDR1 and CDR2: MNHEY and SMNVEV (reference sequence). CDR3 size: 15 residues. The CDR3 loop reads CASSFRAPSTDTQYF. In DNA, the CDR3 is TGTGCCAGCAGTTTCCGAGCACCCAGCACAGATACGCAGTATTTT.

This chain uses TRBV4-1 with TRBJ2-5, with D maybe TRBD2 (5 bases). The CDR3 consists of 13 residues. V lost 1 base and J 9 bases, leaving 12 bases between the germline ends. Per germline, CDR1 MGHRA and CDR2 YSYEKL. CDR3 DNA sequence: TGCGCCAGCAGCCAAGTATCAGTGGGAGCCCAGTACTTC. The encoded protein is CASSQVSVGAQYF.

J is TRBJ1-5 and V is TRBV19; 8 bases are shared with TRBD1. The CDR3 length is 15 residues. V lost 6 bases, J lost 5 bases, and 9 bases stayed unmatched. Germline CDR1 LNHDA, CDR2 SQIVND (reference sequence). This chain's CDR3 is CASSDPDRADQPQHF. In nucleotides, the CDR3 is TGTGCCAGTAGCGATCCGGACAGGGCGGATCAGCCCCAGCATTTT.